Below, 14 T cell receptor beta chains from the same sample are listed, as sequenced in a study of a mutant IDH1 vaccine in newly diagnosed glioma. The repertoire was sequenced with immunoSEQ multiplex PCR; TCRdb's copy has only in-frame clones and lacks some. The sample contains fewer than 55,000 clones, roughly two thirds of which appear only once. Time point indicated: week 47, end of study. Doses comprised 300 ug of mutant IDH1 20-mer peptide each, plus topical imiquimod. For these TCRs, the target antigens are not known. Sequenced here: peripheral blood mononuclear cells (PBMCs), sampled from a glioma patient whose treatment included an IDH1 peptide vaccine. The receptors stem from a man between 35 and 55 years old with glioma. Some clones in this sample may be carry-over from other donors' samples.

The chain carries TRBV6-5 and TRBJ1-6, with D hard to call. This CDR3 comprises 16 residues. V lost 0 bases and J 9 bases, leaving 15 bases between the germline ends. Germline loops: CDR1 MNHEY, CDR2 SVGAGI. The CDR3 DNA reads as TGTGCCAGCAGTTACTCGAACCCCGCATTTAGTTCACCCCTCCACTTT. Protein sequence: CASSYSNPAFSSPLHF.

This clone was recorded a few times. This chain connects TRBV20-1 to TRBJ1-2; D remains unclear. The CDR3 extends over 11 amino acids. Trimming cost V 3 bases and J 4 bases, with 6 bases left between them. The germline gives CDR1 DFQATT, CDR2 SNEGSKA (reference sequence). Here the CDR3 reads CSARDLYGYTF. The CDR3 nucleotides read TGCAGTGCTAGGGACCTCTATGGCTACACCTTC.

J is TRBJ2-2 and V is TRBV6-6; maybe TRBD2 (5 bases). This CDR3 is 12 amino acids long. CDR1 and CDR2 (germline): MNHNY, SVGAGI (reference sequence). V was cut by 11 bases and J by 7 bases, with 14 bases left in between. In DNA, the CDR3 is TGTGCCTCCCATAGCGATATCGGGGAGCTGTTTTTT. This encodes CASHSDIGELFF.

The CDR3 DNA is TGTGCCAGCAGTTACTCGGGGACTAACGCCGGGGAGCTGTTTTTT. The encoded protein is CASSYSGTNAGELFF. J is TRBJ2-2 and V is TRBV6-5, with TRBD2 matching 7 bases. With V trimmed by 0 bases and J by 6 bases, 4 bases remained unmatched. The germline gives CDR1 MNHEY, CDR2 SVGAGI. The CDR3 totals 15 residues.

The sample holds one count of this clone. The V and J genes are TRBV14 and TRBJ1-2, with 7 bases lining up with TRBD1. The CDR3 is 17 amino acids. CDR1 and CDR2 (germline): SGHDN, FVKESK. V shed 0 bases and J 7 bases; nucleotides not matched to a gene: 14. The CDR3 spells CASSQERQGSKHPGYTF. DNA for the CDR3: TGTGCCAGCAGCCAAGAGCGACAGGGAAGCAAGCATCCTGGCTACACCTTC.

V is TRBV7-9 and J is TRBJ1-2; D is perhaps TRBD1 (5 bases). Per germline, CDR1 SEHNR and CDR2 FQNEAQ (reference sequence). The CDR3 runs 17 residues. The V and J ends lost 6 bases and 0 bases respectively, with 20 bases between them. CDR3 residues: CASSPNNPGISNYGYTF. For the CDR3, the DNA is TGTGCCAGCAGTCCCAACAACCCAGGGATTTCTAACTATGGCTACACCTTC. The full variable domain, completed using reference TRBV7-9 and TRBJ1-2, is DTGVSQNPRHKITKRGQNVTFRCDPISEHNRLYWYRQTLGQGPEFLTYFQNEAQLEKSRLLSDRFSAERPKGSFSTLEIQRTEQGDSAMYLCASSPNNPGISNYGYTFGSGTRLTVV.

CDR3 bases: TGTGCCAGCAGCTTGCGACCCCCTCGGGGCAATGAGCAGTTCTTC. Its protein is CASSLRPPRGNEQFF. The chain has TRBV5-8 and TRBJ2-1; the D gene is possibly TRBD2 (5 bases). The germline CDR1 and CDR2 sequences are SGHTS and YDEGEE. Trimming left V 1 base short and J 6 bases short, with 14 bases between. There are 15 residues in the CDR3.

The J gene is TRBJ1-1, the V gene TRBV4-1, with a tentative D call TRBD1 (5 bases). CDR3 length: 15 residues. V was pared by 0 bases and J by 6 bases, with 14 bases between. CDR1 and CDR2 (germline): MGHRA, YSYEKL. The CDR3 is CASSQEGGGIPEAFF. The CDR3 nucleotides read TGCGCCAGCAGCCAAGAGGGGGGTGGAATACCTGAAGCTTTCTTT.

This chain links TRBV5-4 with TRBJ1-2; D uncertain. The CDR3 extends over 14 amino acids. The V end was cut by 1 base, the J end by 8 bases, with 15 bases between. From germline, CDR1 is SGHNT and CDR2 YYREEE (reference sequence). The CDR3 loop is CASSLYTRERGYTF. For the CDR3, the DNA is TGTGCCAGCAGCTTGTACACACGAGAAAGAGGCTACACCTTC.

This clone was counted between two and nine times. V and J are TRBV2 and TRBJ1-1, with D tentatively TRBD1 (6 bases). The CDR3 runs to 15 residues. Trimming took off 0 bases at V and 5 bases at J, with 13 bases between the two ends. Germline CDR1 and CDR2: SNHLY and FYNNEI. CDR3 nucleotide sequence: TGTGCCAGCAGTGAAGCGCTTCAGGGGTCGACTGAAGCTTTCTTT. Its translation is CASSEALQGSTEAFF. Full variable domain (remainder filled in from reference TRBV2 and TRBJ1-1): EPEVTQTPSHQVTQMGQEVILRCVPISNHLYFYWYRQILGQKVEFLVSFYNNEISEKSEIFDDQFSVERPDGSNFTLKIRSTKLEDSAMYFCASSEALQGSTEAFFGQGTRLTVV.

The chain has TRBV5-1 and TRBJ2-7; TRBD2 matches at 7 bases. CDR3 length equals 14 residues. Germline loops: CDR1 SGHRS, CDR2 YFSETQ. V lost 6 bases, J lost 0 bases, and 6 bases stayed unmatched. The CDR3 nucleotides read TGCGCCAGCAACACGGGGGGAGGCTCCTACGAGCAGTACTTC. Amino acids: CASNTGGGSYEQYF.

This clone was seen a few times. The rearrangement joins TRBV7-9 to TRBJ1-4; D not resolved. Trimming shortened V by 3 bases and J by 0 bases, and 5 bases separated the two germline ends. This CDR3 comprises 14 residues. Germline V gene lookup returns CDR1 SEHNR and CDR2 FQNEAQ (reference sequence). The CDR3 DNA reads TGTGCCAGCAGCTTCGGGGCAACTAATGAAAAACTGTTTTTT. This translates into CASSFGATNEKLFF.

The gene calls are TRBV13 and TRBJ2-3, with no clear D. The germline V and J ends were trimmed by 2 bases and 6 bases, with 12 bases remaining between them. From germline, CDR1 is PRHDT and CDR2 FYEKMQ (reference sequence). CDR3 length: 14 amino acids. The CDR3 DNA reads TGTGCCAGCAGCTTATCCTTAATCTCGGATACGCAGTATTTT. Protein sequence: CASSLSLISDTQYF.

J is TRBJ2-3 and V is TRBV19, with a weak D call TRBD2 (5 bases). V was trimmed by 7 bases and J by 2 bases, leaving 13 bases between them. Germline CDR1 is LNHDA and CDR2 is SQIVND (reference sequence). CDR3 size: 14 residues. For the CDR3, the DNA is TGTGCCAGTACCACGGGAAAGGACACAGATACGCAGTATTTT. It specifies CASTTGKDTDTQYF.